This TCR beta chain was retrieved from a study of CD8+ T cells in alopecia areata. Investigators isolated RNA and reverse transcribed it into cDNA to act as the sequencing template. The method was immunoSEQ multiplex PCR; TCRdb's version includes in-frame clones alone and lacks a portion of them. The repertoire includes 100,000 to 150,000 clones, 45% to 50% of them detected once, and about 19% sits in the top ten. Source: CD8+ T cells sorted from blood, taken at week 0. The clonotype originates from a human donor with alopecia areata.

The CDR3 sequence: CASSTGQGNNQPQHF. The CDR3 DNA follows: TGCGCCAGCAGCACCGGACAGGGTAACAATCAGCCCCAGCATTTT. The chain joins TRBV5-1 to TRBJ1-5; 8 bases are shared with TRBD1. CDR3 length: 15 amino acids. The ends lost 4 bases at V and 3 bases at J; junction bases unmatched: 6. CDR1 and CDR2 (germline): SGHRS, YFSETQ.